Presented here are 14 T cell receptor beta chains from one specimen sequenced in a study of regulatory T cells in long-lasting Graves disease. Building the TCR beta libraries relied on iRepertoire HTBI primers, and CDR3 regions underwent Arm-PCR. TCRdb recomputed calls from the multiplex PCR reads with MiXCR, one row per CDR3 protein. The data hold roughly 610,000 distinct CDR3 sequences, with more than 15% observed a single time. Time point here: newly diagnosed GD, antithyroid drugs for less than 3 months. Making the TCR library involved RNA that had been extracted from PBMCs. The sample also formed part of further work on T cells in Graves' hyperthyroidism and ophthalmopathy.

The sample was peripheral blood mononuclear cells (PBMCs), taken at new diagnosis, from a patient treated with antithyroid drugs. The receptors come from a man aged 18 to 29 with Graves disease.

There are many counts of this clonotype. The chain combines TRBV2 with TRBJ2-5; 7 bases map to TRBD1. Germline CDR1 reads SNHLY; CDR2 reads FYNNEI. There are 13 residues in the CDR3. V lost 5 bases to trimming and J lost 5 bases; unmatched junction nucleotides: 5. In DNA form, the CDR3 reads TGTGCCAGCAGTAGAGGGGGCCGGGAGACCCAGTACTTC. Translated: CASSRGGRETQYF.

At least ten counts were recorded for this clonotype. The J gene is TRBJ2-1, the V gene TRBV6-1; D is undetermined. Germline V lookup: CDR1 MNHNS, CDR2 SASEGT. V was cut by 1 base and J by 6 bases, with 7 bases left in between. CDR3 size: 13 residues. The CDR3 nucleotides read TGTGCCAGCAGTGAAGTCTTCCTCAATGAGCAGTTCTTC. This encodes CASSEVFLNEQFF.

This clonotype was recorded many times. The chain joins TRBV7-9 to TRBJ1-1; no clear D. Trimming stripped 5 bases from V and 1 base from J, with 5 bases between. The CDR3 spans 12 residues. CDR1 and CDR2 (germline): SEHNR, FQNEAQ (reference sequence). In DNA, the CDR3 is TGTGCCAGCAGCGAGAGGAACACTGAAGCTTTCTTT. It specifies CASSERNTEAFF.

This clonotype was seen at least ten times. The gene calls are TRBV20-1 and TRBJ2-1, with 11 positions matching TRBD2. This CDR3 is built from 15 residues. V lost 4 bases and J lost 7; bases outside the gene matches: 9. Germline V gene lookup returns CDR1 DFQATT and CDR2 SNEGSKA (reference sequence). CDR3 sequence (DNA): TGCAGTGCTATTAGCGGGACTAGCGGAGTGAATGAGCAGTTCTTC. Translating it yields CSAISGTSGVNEQFF.

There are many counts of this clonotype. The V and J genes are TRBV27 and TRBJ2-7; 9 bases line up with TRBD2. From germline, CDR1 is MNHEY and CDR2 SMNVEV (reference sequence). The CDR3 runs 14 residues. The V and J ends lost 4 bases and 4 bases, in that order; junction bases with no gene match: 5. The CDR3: CASSYQAGGYEQYF. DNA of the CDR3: TGTGCCAGCAGTTATCAAGCGGGAGGTTACGAGCAGTACTTC.

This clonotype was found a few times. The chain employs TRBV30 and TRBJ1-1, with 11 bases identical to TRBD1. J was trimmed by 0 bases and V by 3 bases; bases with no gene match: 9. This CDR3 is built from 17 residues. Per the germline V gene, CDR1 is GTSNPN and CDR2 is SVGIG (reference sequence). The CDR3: CAWRTGTGGTVNTEAFF. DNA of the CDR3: TGTGCCTGGAGGACCGGGACAGGGGGGACCGTGAACACTGAAGCTTTCTTT. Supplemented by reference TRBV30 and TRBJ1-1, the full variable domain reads SQTIHQWPATLVQPVGSPLSLECTVEGTSNPNLYWYRQAAGRGLQLLFYSVGIGQISSEVPQNLSASRPQDRQFILSSKKLLLSDSGFYLCAWRTGTGGTVNTEAFFGQGTRLTVV.

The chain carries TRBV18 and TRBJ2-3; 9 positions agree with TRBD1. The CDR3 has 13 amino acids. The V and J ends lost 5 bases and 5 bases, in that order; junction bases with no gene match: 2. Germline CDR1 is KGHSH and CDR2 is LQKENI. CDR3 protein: CASSSTGGDTQYF. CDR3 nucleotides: TGTGCCAGCTCATCGACAGGGGGAGATACGCAGTATTTT.

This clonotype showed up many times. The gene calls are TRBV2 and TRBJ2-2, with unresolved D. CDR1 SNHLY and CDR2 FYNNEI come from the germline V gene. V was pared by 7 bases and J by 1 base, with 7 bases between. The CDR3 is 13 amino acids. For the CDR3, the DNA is TGTGCCAGCACGATCGGGAACACCGGGGAGCTGTTTTTT. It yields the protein CASTIGNTGELFF. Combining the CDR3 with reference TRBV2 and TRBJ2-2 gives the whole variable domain EPEVTQTPSHQVTQMGQEVILRCVPISNHLYFYWYRQILGQKVEFLVSFYNNEISEKSEIFDDQFSVERPDGSNFTLKIRSTKLEDSAMYFCASTIGNTGELFFGEGSRLTVL.

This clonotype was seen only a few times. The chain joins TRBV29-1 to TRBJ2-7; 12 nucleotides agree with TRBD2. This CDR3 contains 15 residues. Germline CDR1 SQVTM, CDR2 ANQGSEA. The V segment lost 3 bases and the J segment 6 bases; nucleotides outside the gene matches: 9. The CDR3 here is CSVDLAGGPVSEQYF. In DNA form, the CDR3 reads TGCAGCGTTGATCTAGCGGGAGGGCCGGTTAGCGAGCAGTACTTC.

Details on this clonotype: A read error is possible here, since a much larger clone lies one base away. The CDR3 here is CASSLHGPTSAEAFF. In DNA form, the CDR3 reads TGCGCCAGCAGCTTGCATGGGCCGACGTCGGCTGAAGCTTTCTTT. This sequence joins TRBV5-1 and TRBJ1-1; D remains ambiguous. The germline V and J ends were trimmed by 1 base and 6 bases, with 16 bases remaining between them. CDR1 is SGHRS and CDR2 is YFSETQ in the germline V gene. The CDR3 runs 15 residues.

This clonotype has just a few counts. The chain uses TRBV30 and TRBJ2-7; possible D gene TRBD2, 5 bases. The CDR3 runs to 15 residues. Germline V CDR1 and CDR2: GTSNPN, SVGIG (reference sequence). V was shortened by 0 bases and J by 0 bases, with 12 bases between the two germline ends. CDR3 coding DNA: TGTGCCTGGAGTGTGGGGAGAACGATCTCCTACGAGCAGTACTTC. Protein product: CAWSVGRTISYEQYF.

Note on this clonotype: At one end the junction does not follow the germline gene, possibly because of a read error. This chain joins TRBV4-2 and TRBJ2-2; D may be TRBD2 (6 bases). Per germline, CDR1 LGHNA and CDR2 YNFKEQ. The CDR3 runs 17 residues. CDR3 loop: CASSQGPTSYGAGELFF. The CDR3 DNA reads TGTGCCAGCAGCCAAGGCCCCACTAGCTACGGAGCCGGAGAGCTGTTTTTT.

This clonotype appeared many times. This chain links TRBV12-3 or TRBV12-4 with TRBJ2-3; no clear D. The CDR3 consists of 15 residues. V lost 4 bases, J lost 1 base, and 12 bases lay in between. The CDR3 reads CASSWTGTGTDTQYF. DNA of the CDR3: TGTGCCAGCAGTTGGACGGGCACCGGCACAGATACGCAGTATTTT.

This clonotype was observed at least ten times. In nucleotides, the CDR3 is TGTGCCAGCAGTCCTAGCGGAGGGGTCCCCAATGAGCAGTTCTTC. Translating gives CASSPSGGVPNEQFF. This sequence joins TRBV7-8 and TRBJ2-1; 7 nucleotides align to TRBD2. Germline CDR1 and CDR2: SGHVS and FQNEAQ. V dropped 6 bases and J dropped 6; count of bases not matched to a gene: 11. The CDR3 covers 15 residues.